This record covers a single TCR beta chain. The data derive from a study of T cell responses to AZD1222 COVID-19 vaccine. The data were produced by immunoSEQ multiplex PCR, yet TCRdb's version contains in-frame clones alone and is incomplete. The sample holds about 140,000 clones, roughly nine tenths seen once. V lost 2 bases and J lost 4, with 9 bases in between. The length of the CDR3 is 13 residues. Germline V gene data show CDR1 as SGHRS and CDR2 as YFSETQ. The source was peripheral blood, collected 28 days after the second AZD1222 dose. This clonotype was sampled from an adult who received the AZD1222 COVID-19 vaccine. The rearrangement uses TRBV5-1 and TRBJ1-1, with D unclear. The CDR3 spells CASSFLTSTEAFF. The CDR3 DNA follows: TGCGCCAGCAGCTTCCTGACCAGCACTGAAGCTTTCTTT.